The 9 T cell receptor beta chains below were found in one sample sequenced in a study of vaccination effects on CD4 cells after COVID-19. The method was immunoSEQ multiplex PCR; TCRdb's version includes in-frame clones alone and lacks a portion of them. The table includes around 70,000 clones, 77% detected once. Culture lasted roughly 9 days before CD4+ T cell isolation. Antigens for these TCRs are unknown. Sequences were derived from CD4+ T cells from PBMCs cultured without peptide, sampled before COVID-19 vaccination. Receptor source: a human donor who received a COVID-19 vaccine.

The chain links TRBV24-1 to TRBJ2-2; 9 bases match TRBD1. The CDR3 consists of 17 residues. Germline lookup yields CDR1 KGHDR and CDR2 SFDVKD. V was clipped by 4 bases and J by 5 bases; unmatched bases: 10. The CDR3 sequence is CATSDGQGKGKTGELFF. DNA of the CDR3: TGTGCCACCAGTGACGGACAGGGGAAGGGAAAAACCGGGGAGCTGTTTTTT.

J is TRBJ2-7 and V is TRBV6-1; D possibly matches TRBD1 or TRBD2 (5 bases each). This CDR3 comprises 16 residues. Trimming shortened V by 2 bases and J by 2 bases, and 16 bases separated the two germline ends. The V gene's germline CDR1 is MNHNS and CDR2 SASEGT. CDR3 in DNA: TGTGCCAGCAGTGAACCTCTACGGGACGTAACCTACGAGCAGTACGTC. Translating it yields CASSEPLRDVTYEQYV.

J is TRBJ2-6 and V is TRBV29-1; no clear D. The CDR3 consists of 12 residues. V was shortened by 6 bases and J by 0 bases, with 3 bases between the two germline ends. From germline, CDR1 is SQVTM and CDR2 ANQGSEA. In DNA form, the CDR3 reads TGCAGCGTCACCTCTGGGGCCAACGTCCTGACTTTC. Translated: CSVTSGANVLTF.

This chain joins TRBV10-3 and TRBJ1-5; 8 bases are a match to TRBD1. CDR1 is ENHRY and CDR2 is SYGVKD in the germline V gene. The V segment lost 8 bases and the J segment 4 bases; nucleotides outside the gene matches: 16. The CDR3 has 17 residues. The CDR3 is CAISKSLQGEGNQPQHF. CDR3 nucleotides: TGTGCCATCTCGAAAAGCTTACAGGGGGAAGGGAATCAGCCCCAGCATTTT.

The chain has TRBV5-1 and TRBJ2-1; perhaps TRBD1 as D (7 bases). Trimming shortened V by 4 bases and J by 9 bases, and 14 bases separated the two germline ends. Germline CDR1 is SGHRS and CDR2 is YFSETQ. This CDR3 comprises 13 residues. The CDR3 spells CASSQGGEGEQFF. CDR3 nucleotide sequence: TGCGCCAGCAGCCAGGGGGGTGAGGGTGAGCAGTTCTTC. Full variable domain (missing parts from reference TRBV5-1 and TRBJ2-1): KAGVTQTPRYLIKTRGQQVTLSCSPISGHRSVSWYQQTPGQGLQFLFEYFSETQRNKGNFPGRFSGRQFSNSRSEMNVSTLELGDSALYLCASSQGGEGEQFFGPGTRLTVL.

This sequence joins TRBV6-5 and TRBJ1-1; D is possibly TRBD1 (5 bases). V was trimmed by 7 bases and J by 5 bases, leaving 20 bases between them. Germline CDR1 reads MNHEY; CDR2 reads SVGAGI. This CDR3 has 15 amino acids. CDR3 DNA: TGTGCCAGCAATCGGGACCCCCTGGCGGTTACTGAAGCTTTCTTT. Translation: CASNRDPLAVTEAFF.

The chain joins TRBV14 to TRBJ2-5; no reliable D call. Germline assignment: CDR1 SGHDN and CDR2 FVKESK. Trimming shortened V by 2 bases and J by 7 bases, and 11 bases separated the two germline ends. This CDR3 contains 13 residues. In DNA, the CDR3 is TGTGCCAGCAGCCAATCCAGTACCGGGACCCAGTACTTC. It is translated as CASSQSSTGTQYF. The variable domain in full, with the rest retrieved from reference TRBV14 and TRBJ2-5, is EAGVTQFPSHSVIEKGQTVTLRCDPISGHDNLYWYRRVMGKEIKFLLHFVKESKQDESGMPNNRFLAERTGGTYSTLKVQPAELEDSGVYFCASSQSSTGTQYFGPGTRLLVL.

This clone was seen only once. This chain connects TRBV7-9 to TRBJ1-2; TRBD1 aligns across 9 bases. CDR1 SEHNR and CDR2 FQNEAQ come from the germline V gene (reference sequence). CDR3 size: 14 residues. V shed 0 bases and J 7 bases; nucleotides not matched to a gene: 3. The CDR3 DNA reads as TGTGCCAGCAGCTTAGCTAACAGGGGGCCTGGCTACACCTTC. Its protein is CASSLANRGPGYTF.

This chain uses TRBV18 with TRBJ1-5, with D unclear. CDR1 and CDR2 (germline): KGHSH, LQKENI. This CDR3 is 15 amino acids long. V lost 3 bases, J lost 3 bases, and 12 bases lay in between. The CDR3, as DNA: TGTGCCAGCTCACCGACCGGGAACCCCAATCAGCCCCAGCATTTT. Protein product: CASSPTGNPNQPQHF.